One and the same sample provided the 27 T cell receptor beta chains below, sequenced in a study of CD8+CD57+ T cells in acquired aplastic anemia. The TCR beta profiling, which covered VDJ combination and CDR3 sequence, was carried out using genomic DNA as the template. Each CDR3 protein gets one entry after TCRdb re-called the reads with MiXCR. The sample holds about 270,000 distinct CDR3 sequences; roughly 82% are singletons and the top ten take around 40%. Sequencing involved patients with CD8+CD57+ cell expansion previously shown by flow cytometry. Sample: sorted CD4+, CD8+, or CD8+CD57+ T cells (not recorded which) from PBMCs. The source of these receptors is a human donor with aplastic anemia.

The chain carries TRBV5-1 and TRBJ1-2; TRBD1 agrees at 9 bases. Germline V gives CDR1 SGHRS, CDR2 YFSETQ. The CDR3 length is 15 residues. The J segment lost 7 bases and the V segment lost 4 bases, leaving 11 bases of the junction unmatched. The CDR3: CASSLSRDRERGYTF. For the CDR3, the DNA is TGCGCCAGCAGCCTTTCCCGGGACAGGGAACGTGGCTACACCTTC. Combining the CDR3 with reference TRBV5-1 and TRBJ1-2 gives the whole variable domain KAGVTQTPRYLIKTRGQQVTLSCSPISGHRSVSWYQQTPGQGLQFLFEYFSETQRNKGNFPGRFSGRQFSNSRSEMNVSTLELGDSALYLCASSLSRDRERGYTFGSGTRLTVV.

Many counts were recorded for this clonotype. The genes are TRBV7-8 and TRBJ2-3; D possibly corresponds to TRBD1 (5 bases). The V and J ends lost 5 bases and 1 base respectively, with 7 bases between them. The CDR3 has 13 residues. Germline CDR1 reads SGHVS; CDR2 reads FQNEAQ. The CDR3 DNA reads as TGTGCCAGCAGCGTAGGGGGCACAGATACGCAGTATTTT. This codes for CASSVGGTDTQYF.

This clonotype occurred many times. The rearrangement joins TRBV7-8 to TRBJ2-3; the D gene is possibly TRBD2 (5 bases). This CDR3 comprises 15 residues. The V gene's germline CDR1 is SGHVS and CDR2 FQNEAQ. The V gene lost 0 bases and the J gene lost 6 bases, with 13 bases spanning the gap. CDR3 amino acids: CASSLAGAEMDTQYF. The DNA for the CDR3 is TGTGCCAGCAGCTTAGCGGGAGCGGAGATGGATACGCAGTATTTT.

As for this clonotype: Likely a read error: the CDR3 ends without its conserved phenylalanine or tryptophan. The V gene is TRBV7-9, the J gene TRBJ2-3, with D uncertain. V lost 8 bases and J 5 bases, leaving 14 bases between the germline ends. The germline V gene encodes CDR1 SEHNR and CDR2 FQNEAQ (reference sequence). The CDR3 sequence is 13 residues long. In nucleotides, the CDR3 is TGTGCCAGCGGGCACGGGCGGAGAGATACGCAGTATTAC. Translating gives CASGHGRRDTQYY.

A remark on this clonotype: No DNA is shown, since the ends of the CDR3 on it are uncertain; the CDR3 is the one TCRdb lists. V gene TRBV7-9 combines with J gene TRBJ2-3; the table's D call, TRBD1, was not checked against the DNA. Germline CDR1 reads SEHNR; CDR2 reads FQNEAQ (reference sequence). Counting both end residues, the CDR3 totals 14 amino acids. The CDR3 region is CASGDGAQIRSILF.

The chain joins TRBV7-8 to TRBJ2-5; perhaps TRBD2 as D (6 bases). The V gene lost 0 bases and the J gene lost 11 bases, with 19 bases spanning the gap. CDR1 is SGHVS and CDR2 is FQNEAQ in the germline V gene. The CDR3 runs to 15 residues. Here the CDR3 reads CASSLAGGPKTTQYF. In DNA form, the CDR3 reads TGTGCCAGCAGCTTAGCGGGAGGTCCAAAAACGACGCAGTACTTC.

This clonotype appeared once. The chain has TRBV7-9 and TRBJ1-5; no reliable D call. This CDR3 comprises 15 residues. V was cut by 5 bases and J by 12 bases, with 23 bases left in between. Germline CDR1 SEHNR, CDR2 FQNEAQ (reference sequence). This CDR3 reads CASSPGVTETQYQHF. CDR3 nucleotide sequence: TGTGCCAGCAGCCCCGGGGTCACGGAAACGCAGTACCAGCATTTT.

The gene calls are TRBV5-1 and TRBJ2-2; perhaps TRBD2 as D (5 bases). The germline V gene encodes CDR1 SGHRS and CDR2 YFSETQ. With 4 bases removed from V and 7 bases from J, the gap between germline ends came to 20 bases. The length of the CDR3 is 16 residues. CDR3 sequence: CASSQLRSGGGGELFF. For the CDR3, the DNA is TGCGCCAGCAGCCAACTTCGGAGCGGAGGCGGCGGGGAGCTGTTTTTT.

The chain employs TRBV9 and TRBJ2-3; 8 bases are a match to TRBD2. This CDR3 contains 12 residues. Germline V gene data show CDR1 as SGDLS and CDR2 as YYNGEE. After removal of 9 bases from V and 6 bases from J, the junction contained 6 bases not matched to a gene. CDR3 amino acids: CAITGGSDTQYF. CDR3 nucleotide sequence: TGTGCCATAACGGGAGGGTCCGATACGCAGTATTTT.

This chain connects TRBV7-9 to TRBJ1-1; D is perhaps TRBD1 (6 bases). Per germline, CDR1 SEHNR and CDR2 FQNEAQ (reference sequence). V gave up 0 bases and J gave up 14 bases, with 22 bases separating them. There are 15 residues in the CDR3. CDR3 bases: TGTGCCAGCAGCTTAGCCAGAAACAGGGAGAACAACACATTCTTT. Amino acid sequence: CASSLARNRENNTFF.

This clonotype occurred a few times. The V and J genes are TRBV7-8 and TRBJ2-7; a weak D match, TRBD1 (6 bases). This CDR3 has 18 amino acids. The ends were cut back, 3 bases at V and 1 base at J, with 22 bases in the middle. Per germline, CDR1 SGHVS and CDR2 FQNEAQ. CDR3 DNA sequence: TGTGCCAGCAGCTTTCATCCAGGTCGGACAGCCCTTTCCTACGAGCAGTACGTC. This translates into CASSFHPGRTALSYEQYV.

The genes are TRBV19 and TRBJ1-2, with D possibly matching TRBD1 (6 bases). The CDR3 extends over 13 amino acids. The germline CDR1 and CDR2 sequences are LNHDA and SQIVND (reference sequence). Trimming pared 7 bases from V and 2 bases from J, leaving 11 bases between. The CDR3 DNA is TGTGCCAGTACCGTCACAGGGAACTATGGCTACACCTTC. This encodes CASTVTGNYGYTF.

This chain joins TRBV19 and TRBJ2-1; 7 nucleotides line up with TRBD2. Germline V CDR1 and CDR2: LNHDA, SQIVND (reference sequence). This CDR3 contains 16 residues. With V trimmed by 1 base and J by 15 bases, 18 bases remained unmatched. CDR3 nucleotide sequence: TGTGCCAGTAGTATAGCTAGCGGAGCCTACAATGAGGAGTTGTTCTTC. It translates to CASSIASGAYNEELFF.

The rearrangement uses TRBV19 and TRBJ2-5; D may be TRBD1 or TRBD2 (6 bases each). The J call is in doubt because the DNA end fits TRBJ2-1 better. Per the germline V gene, CDR1 is LNHDA and CDR2 is SQIVND (reference sequence). CDR3 length: 15 amino acids. For the CDR3, the DNA is TGTGCCAGCAGCTTAGCTCGCGGGACAAAAAAGACCCAGTTCTTC. This gives the protein CASSLARGTKKTQFF.

This clonotype showed up just once. In DNA form, the CDR3 reads TGTGCCAGCAGTCACCCCAGTGGGATTCAGTACTTC. It codes for CASSHPSGIQYF. This chain uses TRBV11-3 with TRBJ2-4; D unclear. With 6 bases removed from V and 10 bases from J, the gap between germline ends came to 13 bases. The CDR3 extends over 12 amino acids. The germline gives CDR1 SGHNT, CDR2 YENEEA.

This clonotype occurred many times. The V call is TRBV20-1, the J call TRBJ2-3, with 7 bases that match TRBD2. The CDR3 sequence is 15 residues long. The V segment lost 6 bases and the J segment 2 bases; nucleotides outside the gene matches: 11. From germline, CDR1 is DFQATT and CDR2 SNEGSKA (reference sequence). The CDR3 loop reads CSATGTTGVTDTQYF. CDR3 in DNA: TGCAGTGCGACCGGGACTACTGGAGTCACAGATACGCAGTATTTT.

Of note for this clonotype: Since the CDR3 does not end with the conserved phenylalanine or tryptophan, this likely comes from a read error. No DNA is shown, since the ends of the CDR3 on it are uncertain; the CDR3 is the one TCRdb lists. CDR3 amino acids: CASSSSAAATGSTS. The V and J genes are TRBV10-2 and TRBJ1-2. Germline V lookup: CDR1 WSHSY, CDR2 SAAADI. A total of 14 residues make up the CDR3, ends included.

With regard to this clonotype: One end of the junction is discordant with germline, which a read error may explain. V and J are TRBV7-8 and TRBJ2-5; 7 bases line up with TRBD2. The CDR3 loop spans 14 amino acids. Germline CDR1 reads SGHVS; CDR2 reads FQNEAQ. The CDR3 nucleotides read TGTGCCACCAGCTTAGCGGGCGTTCCCGATGAGCAGTATTTC. This sequence encodes CATSLAGVPDEQYF. Full variable domain (outside the CDR3, taken from reference TRBV7-8 and TRBJ2-5): GAGVSQSPRYKVAKRGQDVALRCDPISGHVSLFWYQQALGQGPEFLTYFQNEAQLDKSGLPSDRFFAERPEGSVSTLKIQRTQQEDSAVYLCATSLAGVPDEQYFGPGTRLLVL.

Concerning this clonotype itself: The conserved final phenylalanine or tryptophan is absent from the CDR3, which likely points to a read error. Because the CDR3's place on the DNA is in doubt, the DNA is left out and the CDR3 is given as listed by TCRdb. The gene calls are TRBV10-3 and TRBJ1-4. The CDR3 has 17 residues if both end residues are counted. In germline, CDR1 is ENHRY, CDR2 SYGVKD. The CDR3 spells CAISDRTRSSIEQNFVP.

This clonotype has more than one count but fewer than ten. This chain connects TRBV29-1 to TRBJ2-7; TRBD1 matches 7 bases. The V segment lost 8 bases and the J segment 1 base; nucleotides outside the gene matches: 17. The CDR3 spans 16 residues. The germline CDR1 and CDR2 sequences are SQVTM and ANQGSEA. The CDR3, as DNA: TGCAGCTTTCATCCAGACGGGACAGCCCTTTCCTACGAGCAGTACGTC. This encodes CSFHPDGTALSYEQYV.

As for this clonotype: One junction end does not reproduce the germline sequence, and a read error may be involved. The chain employs TRBV7-9 and TRBJ2-3; D possibly corresponds to TRBD2 (6 bases). The CDR3 loop spans 14 amino acids. CDR1 SEHNR and CDR2 FQNEAQ come from the germline V gene (reference sequence). This chain's CDR3 is CASSLAGGTGDTHF. The DNA for the CDR3 is TGTGCCAGCAGCTTGGCGGGCGGGACCGGAGATACGCATTTT.

For this clonotype: This CDR3 is missing its conserved last phenylalanine or tryptophan, likely due to a read error. The DNA is left out, because the CDR3 cannot be placed on it with certainty; the CDR3 is given as TCRdb lists it. This sequence joins TRBV2 and TRBJ1-5; the table's D call, TRBD1, was not checked against the DNA. The CDR3 extends over 16 residues, inclusive of both ends. Germline V gene data show CDR1 as SNHLY and CDR2 as FYNNEI. The CDR3 sequence is CASGDGGTNTQYFGPV.

This clonotype was detected only once. This chain links TRBV5-4 with TRBJ2-3, with unresolved D. The CDR3 is 14 residues long. Trimming removed 0 bases at V and 2 bases at J, with 7 bases between. From germline, CDR1 is SGHNT and CDR2 YYREEE (reference sequence). CDR3 DNA: TGTGCCAGCAGCTTGGGGGTGGCCACAGATACGCAGTATTTT. Translating it yields CASSLGVATDTQYF.

The chain is built from TRBV9 and TRBJ2-3; 7 bases agree with TRBD1. The germline gives CDR1 SGDLS, CDR2 YYNGEE. Trimming cost V 7 bases and J 15 bases; bases outside gene matches: 20. This CDR3 contains 14 residues. CDR3 loop: CASGLGGTDTQYYF. The CDR3, as DNA: TGTGCCAGCGGGTTAGGGGGCACAGATACGCAGTATTATTTT.

With regard to this clonotype: The junction differs from germline at one of its ends, possibly a read error. The rearrangement uses TRBV10-3 and TRBJ2-7, with a tentative D call TRBD2 (5 bases). This CDR3 has 15 residues. Germline lookup yields CDR1 ENHRY and CDR2 SYGVKD. The CDR3, as DNA: TGTGCCAGCAGTGACTCGGCAGGAGGCTCCTACGAGCAGTACTTC. This sequence encodes CASSDSAGGSYEQYF.

The chain uses TRBV29-1 and TRBJ1-2; 8 bases map to TRBD1. The CDR3 runs 14 residues. Germline V gives CDR1 SQVTM, CDR2 ANQGSEA. Losses at the gene ends were 3 bases for V and 8 bases for J; bases not matched to a gene: 11. CDR3: CSVDQGQGARGYTF. The CDR3 nucleotides read TGCAGCGTTGATCAGGGGCAGGGGGCGCGGGGCTACACCTTC.

The chain joins TRBV7-8 to TRBJ2-1; D not resolved. Trimming stripped 2 bases from V and 13 bases from J, with 24 bases between. Germline V gene sequence: CDR1 SGHVS, CDR2 FQNEAQ. This CDR3 contains 16 residues. The CDR3 DNA sequence: TGTGCCAGCAGCTTACAAAGAGGTCGCGATACCCAGTATCAGTTCTTC. Encoded protein: CASSLQRGRDTQYQFF.